The present T cell receptor beta chain was sequenced within a study of cytomegalovirus exposure and HLA in healthy donors. Study results and limitations: Reports credit the classifier with highly specific, highly sensitive diagnosis of cytomegalovirus status.

The germline gives CDR1 ENHRY, CDR2 SYGVKD. Trimming left V 3 bases short and J 3 bases short, with 8 bases between. The CDR3 is 13 amino acids. These donors were members of the roughly 120-subject validation cohort, a group separate from the roughly 670-subject first cohort. In the case of this clone: Its antigen is unknown.

TCRdb keeps only in-frame clones here, not all; method: immunoSEQ multiplex PCR. This sample has a few hundred thousand clones, with about 92% found just once. Sequenced sample: PBMCs. This clonotype was sampled from a woman aged 30 to 39 in good health and CMV-seronegative. The chain is built from TRBV10-3 and TRBJ2-5, with a possible D match to TRBD1 (5 bases). The DNA of the CDR3 is TGTGCCATCAGTGACCCCAGGGAAGAGACCCAGTACTTC. Translation: CAISDPREETQYF.